The rows below give T cell receptor beta chains drawn from one sample of a study of CD8 T cells in ankylosing spondylitis. TCRdb re-called the 5' RACE reads through MiXCR, storing one row per CDR3 protein. The sample records approximately 540,000 distinct CDR3 sequences, approximately 11% being singletons. Sequencing was performed on blood, either unsorted or a sorted T cell fraction (not recorded which). These receptors were collected from a male donor with ankylosing spondylitis. Both conserved end residues are part of each CDR3.

>TRBJ2-5|TRBV7-6
CASSTTGEETQYF
>TRBJ1-1|TRBV5-6
CASSFEGGAGAFF
>TRBJ1-2|TRBV4-2
CASSLALQAERGYTF
>TRBJ2-5|TRBV7-2
CASSLVGGRGETQYF
>TRBJ2-7|TRBV13
CASSSGGSEDYEQYF
>TRBJ2-1|TRBV2
CASNTGTYNEQFF
>TRBJ2-7|TRBV12-3/TRBV12-4
CASQRAGAYEQYF
>TRBJ2-2|TRBV12-3/TRBV12-4
CASRPARGPTGELFF
>TRBJ2-7|TRBV25-1
CASSGDSTEQYF
>TRBJ1-2|TRBV10-2
CASQQRGGYGYTF
>TRBJ2-5|TRBV10-3
CAISESGQGGRETQYF
>TRBJ2-7|TRBV7-9
CASSSPGSYYEQYF
>TRBJ2-3|TRBV11-2
CASSRIAGPVGTQYF
>TRBJ2-1|TRBV29-1
CSVERVYNEQFF
>TRBJ2-1|TRBV20-1
CSAPRVAGANNEQFF
>TRBJ1-6|TRBV6-5
CASSYEPGQGYAPLHF
>TRBJ1-1|TRBV20-1
CSARDSGTALGTEAFF
>TRBJ2-2|TRBV20-1
CSASLADTGELFF
>TRBJ1-5|TRBV6-1
CASSGQMIQPQHF
>TRBJ2-3|TRBV6-5
CASSYGGPRDTQYF
>TRBJ2-7|TRBV5-1
CASSWRRDRASEQYF
>TRBJ1-1|TRBV20-1
CSAIRGGNTEAFF
>TRBJ2-1|TRBV27
CASRMPGHFGSNEQFF
>TRBJ2-5|TRBV9
CASSVGFGQGQETQYF
>TRBJ2-2|TRBV6-5
CASSFGTSGYTGELFF
>TRBJ1-1|TRBV3-1
CASSQGATANTEAFF
>TRBJ1-1|TRBV19
CASSTDRLTEAFF
>TRBJ1-1|TRBV15
CATSRGQEAFF
>TRBJ2-5|TRBV29-1
CSVGGGETQYF
>TRBJ1-5|TRBV6-2/TRBV6-3
CASSYSSPPQHF
>TRBJ1-6|TRBV20-1
CSASPATRGSYNSPLHF
>TRBJ2-7|TRBV4-2
CASSQGPAGGEQYF
>TRBJ1-2|TRBV5-5
CASSLATERPLINYGYTF
>TRBJ1-4|TRBV5-1
CASGTDNEKLFF
>TRBJ2-1|TRBV29-1
CSVLTSANFYNEQFF
>TRBJ2-1|TRBV6-1
CASRSQGYSSYNEQFF
>TRBJ2-1|TRBV4-2
CASSQDPSGPSGEQFF
>TRBJ1-3|TRBV25-1
CASSFSGSGNTIYF
>TRBJ1-1|TRBV14
CASSQGRWTEAFF
>TRBJ1-1|TRBV12-3/TRBV12-4
CASSLIGQGARNTEAFF
>TRBJ2-3|TRBV6-6
CASGPMGDTQYF
>TRBJ2-3|TRBV7-9
CASSQMTGGAGTDTQYF
>TRBJ2-4|TRBV7-6
CASTPYGDGLKNIQYF
>TRBJ2-2|TRBV11-3
CASSISPTGTGELFF
>TRBJ2-2|TRBV20-1
CSARRRTSAGELFF
>TRBJ2-1|TRBV20-1
CSAMTWGIAGYNEQFF